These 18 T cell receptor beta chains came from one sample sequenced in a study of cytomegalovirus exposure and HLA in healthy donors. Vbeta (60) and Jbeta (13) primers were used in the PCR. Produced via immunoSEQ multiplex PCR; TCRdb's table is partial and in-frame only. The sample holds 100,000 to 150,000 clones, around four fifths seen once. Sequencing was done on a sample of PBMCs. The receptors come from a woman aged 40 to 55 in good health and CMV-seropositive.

The CDR3 region is CASSLRLGTDTQYF. The CDR3 nucleotides are TGTGCCAGCAGCCTGCGACTAGGCACAGATACGCAGTATTTT. This chain uses TRBV11-1 with TRBJ2-3; a weak D match, TRBD2 (6 bases). From germline, CDR1 is SGHAT and CDR2 FQDESV (reference sequence). With 5 bases removed from V and 1 base from J, the gap between germline ends came to 10 bases. This CDR3 has 14 residues.

CDR3 sequence: CASSEQGISGGSSGANVLTF. The DNA of the CDR3 is TGTGCCAGCAGCGAACAGGGAATTAGCGGGGGAAGCTCTGGGGCCAACGTCCTGACTTTC. The V and J genes are TRBV9 and TRBJ2-6, with TRBD2 matching 9 bases. The CDR3 totals 20 residues. After removal of 3 bases from V and 0 bases from J, the junction contained 13 bases not matched to a gene. CDR1 and CDR2 (germline): SGDLS, YYNGEE.

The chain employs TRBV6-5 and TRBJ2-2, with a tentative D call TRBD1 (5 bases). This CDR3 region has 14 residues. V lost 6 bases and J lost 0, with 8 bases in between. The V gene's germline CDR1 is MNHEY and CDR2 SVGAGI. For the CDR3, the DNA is TGTGCCAGCAGACAGGACCCGAACACCGGGGAGCTGTTTTTT. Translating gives CASRQDPNTGELFF.

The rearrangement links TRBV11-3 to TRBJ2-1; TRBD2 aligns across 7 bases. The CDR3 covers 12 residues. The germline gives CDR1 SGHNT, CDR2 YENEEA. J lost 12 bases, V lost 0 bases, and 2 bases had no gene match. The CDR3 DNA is TGTGCCAGCAGCTTAGACGCGGGAGTGCAGTTCTTC. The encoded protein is CASSLDAGVQFF.

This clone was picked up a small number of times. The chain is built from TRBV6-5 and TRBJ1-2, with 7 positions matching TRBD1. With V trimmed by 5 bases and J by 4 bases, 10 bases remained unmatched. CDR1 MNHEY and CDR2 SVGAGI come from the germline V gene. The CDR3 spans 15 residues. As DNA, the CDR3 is TGTGCCAGCAGTCCGACAGGGACGGATGCCTATGGCTACACCTTC. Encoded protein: CASSPTGTDAYGYTF.

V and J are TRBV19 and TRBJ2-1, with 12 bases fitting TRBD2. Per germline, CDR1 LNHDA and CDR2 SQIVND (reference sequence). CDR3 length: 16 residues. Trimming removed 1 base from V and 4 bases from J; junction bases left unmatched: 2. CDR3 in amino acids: CASSIGLAGAYNEQFF. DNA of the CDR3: TGTGCCAGTAGTATAGGACTAGCGGGAGCTTACAATGAGCAGTTCTTC. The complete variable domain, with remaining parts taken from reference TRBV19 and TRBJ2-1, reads DGGITQSPKYLFRKEGQNVTLSCEQNLNHDAMYWYRQDPGQGLRLIYYSQIVNDFQKGDIAEGYSVSREKKESFPLTVTSAQKNPTAFYLCASSIGLAGAYNEQFFGPGTRLTVL.

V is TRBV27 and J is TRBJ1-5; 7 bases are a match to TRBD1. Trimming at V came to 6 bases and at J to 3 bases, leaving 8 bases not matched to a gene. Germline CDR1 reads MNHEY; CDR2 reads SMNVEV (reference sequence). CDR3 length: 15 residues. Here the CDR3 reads CASRGAGGVNQPQHF. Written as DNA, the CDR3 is TGTGCCAGCAGGGGCGCAGGGGGTGTCAATCAGCCCCAGCATTTT.

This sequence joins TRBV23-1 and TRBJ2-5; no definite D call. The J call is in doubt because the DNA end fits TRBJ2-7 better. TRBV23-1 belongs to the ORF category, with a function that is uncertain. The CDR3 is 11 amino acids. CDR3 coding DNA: TGCGCCAGCAGTCCCCCCTGCGAGCAGTACTTC. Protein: CASSPPCEQYF.

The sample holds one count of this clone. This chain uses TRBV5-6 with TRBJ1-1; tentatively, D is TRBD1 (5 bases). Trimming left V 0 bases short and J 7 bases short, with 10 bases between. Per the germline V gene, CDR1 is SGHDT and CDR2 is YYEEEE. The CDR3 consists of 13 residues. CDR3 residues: CASSLAGGGEAFF. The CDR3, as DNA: TGTGCCAGCAGCTTGGCGGGGGGGGGTGAAGCTTTCTTT.

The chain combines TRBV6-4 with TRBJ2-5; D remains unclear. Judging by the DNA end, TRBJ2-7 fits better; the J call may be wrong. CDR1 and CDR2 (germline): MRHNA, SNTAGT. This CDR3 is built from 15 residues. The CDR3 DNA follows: TGTGCCAGCAGTCACTGCGCCCCGAGCTCCTACGAGCAGTACTTC. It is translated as CASSHCAPSSYEQYF.

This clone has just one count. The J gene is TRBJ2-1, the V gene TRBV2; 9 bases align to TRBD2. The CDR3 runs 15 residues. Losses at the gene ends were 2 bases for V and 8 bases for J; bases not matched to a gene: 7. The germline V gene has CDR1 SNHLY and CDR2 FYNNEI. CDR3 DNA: TGTGCCAGCAGTGAATGGGGTAGCGGGAGCGATGAGCAGTTCTTC. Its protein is CASSEWGSGSDEQFF.

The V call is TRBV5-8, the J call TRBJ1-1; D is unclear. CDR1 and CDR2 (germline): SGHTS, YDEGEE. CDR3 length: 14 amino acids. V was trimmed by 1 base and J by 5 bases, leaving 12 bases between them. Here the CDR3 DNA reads TGTGCCAGCAGCTTGCGGGCGGGTAGGACTGAAGCTTTCTTT. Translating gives CASSLRAGRTEAFF.

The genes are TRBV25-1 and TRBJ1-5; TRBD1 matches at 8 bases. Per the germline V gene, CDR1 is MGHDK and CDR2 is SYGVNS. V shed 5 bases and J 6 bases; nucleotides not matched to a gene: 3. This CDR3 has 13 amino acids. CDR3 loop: CASSTGGIQPQHF. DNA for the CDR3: TGTGCCAGCAGTACAGGGGGAATTCAGCCCCAGCATTTT.

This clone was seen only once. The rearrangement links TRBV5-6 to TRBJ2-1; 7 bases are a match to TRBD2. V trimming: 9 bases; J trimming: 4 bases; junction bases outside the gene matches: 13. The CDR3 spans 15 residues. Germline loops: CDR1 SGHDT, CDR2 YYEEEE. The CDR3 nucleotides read TGTGCCACCCAAAGGGGTAGCGGGTGGTACAATGAGCAGTTCTTC. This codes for CATQRGSGWYNEQFF.

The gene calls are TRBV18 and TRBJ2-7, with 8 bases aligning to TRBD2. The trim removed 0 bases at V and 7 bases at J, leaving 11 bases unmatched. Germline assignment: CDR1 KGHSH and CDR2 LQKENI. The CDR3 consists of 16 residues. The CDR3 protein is CASSPPSGRAVGEQYF. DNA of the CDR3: TGTGCCAGCTCACCACCGTCCGGGAGGGCCGTCGGGGAGCAGTACTTC.

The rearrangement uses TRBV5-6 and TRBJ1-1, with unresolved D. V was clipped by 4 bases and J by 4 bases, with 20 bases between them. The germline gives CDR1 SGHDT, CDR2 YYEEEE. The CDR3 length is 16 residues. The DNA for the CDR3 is TGTGCCAGCAGCCACAGAGATCTGAGGGCGGGCACTGAAGCTTTCTTT. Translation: CASSHRDLRAGTEAFF.

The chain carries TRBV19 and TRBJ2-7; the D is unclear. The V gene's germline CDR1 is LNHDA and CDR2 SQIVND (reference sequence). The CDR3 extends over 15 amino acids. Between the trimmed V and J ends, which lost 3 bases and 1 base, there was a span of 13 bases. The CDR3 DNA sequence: TGTGCCAGTAGTATCACCCAGAAACCTTCCTACGAGCAGTACTTC. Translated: CASSITQKPSYEQYF.

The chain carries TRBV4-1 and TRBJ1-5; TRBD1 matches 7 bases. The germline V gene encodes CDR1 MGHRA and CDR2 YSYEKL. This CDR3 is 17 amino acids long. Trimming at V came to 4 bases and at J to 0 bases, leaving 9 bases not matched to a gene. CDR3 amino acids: CASSLGTEPYSNQPQHF. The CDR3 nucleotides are TGCGCCAGCAGCCTTGGGACAGAACCTTATAGCAATCAGCCCCAGCATTTT.